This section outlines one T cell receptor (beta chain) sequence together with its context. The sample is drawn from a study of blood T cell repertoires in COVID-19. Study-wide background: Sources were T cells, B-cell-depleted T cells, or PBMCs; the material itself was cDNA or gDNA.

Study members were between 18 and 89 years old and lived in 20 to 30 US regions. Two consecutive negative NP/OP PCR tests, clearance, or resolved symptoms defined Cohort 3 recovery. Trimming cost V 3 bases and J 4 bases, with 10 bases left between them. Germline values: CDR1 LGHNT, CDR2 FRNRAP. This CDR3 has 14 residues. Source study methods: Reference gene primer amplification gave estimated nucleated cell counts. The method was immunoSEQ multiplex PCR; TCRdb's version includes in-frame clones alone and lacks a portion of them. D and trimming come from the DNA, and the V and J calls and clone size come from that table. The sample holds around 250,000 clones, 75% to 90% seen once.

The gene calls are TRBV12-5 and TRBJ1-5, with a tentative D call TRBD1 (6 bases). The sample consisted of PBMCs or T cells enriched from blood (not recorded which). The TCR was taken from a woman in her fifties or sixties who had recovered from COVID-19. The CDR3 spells CASGFDRLNQPQHF. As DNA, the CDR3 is TGTGCTAGTGGTTTTGACAGGCTAAATCAGCCCCAGCATTTT.